Described below is a single T cell receptor beta chain sequence and its context. Antigen: not known. The entry originates in a study of cytomegalovirus exposure and HLA in healthy donors. Assay used: immunoSEQ multiplex PCR; TCRdb lists only in-frame clones, some missing. This sample has some 250,000 clones, with 90% found just once. General study points: In the 95 to 150 validation repertoires, about 94% of cluster scores exceeded 0, per a later analysis. The classifier reportedly diagnosed cytomegalovirus status with high specificity and sensitivity. Most TCR sequences showed up rarely, but some public TCRs showed up in many donors.

Trimming shortened V by 2 bases and J by 0 bases, and 7 bases separated the two germline ends. Per the germline V gene, CDR1 is SGHDT and CDR2 is YYEEEE. The CDR3 totals 14 residues. The sequencing sample was made of PBMCs. The chain employs TRBV5-6 and TRBJ2-3; no definite D call. The source is a woman aged 30 to 39 in good health and CMV-seronegative. DNA of the CDR3: TGTGCCAGCAGCTTAGGATCTAGCACAGATACGCAGTATTTT. Translation gives CASSLGSSTDTQYF. Supplemented by reference TRBV5-6 and TRBJ2-3, the full variable domain reads DAGVTQSPTHLIKTRGQQVTLRCSPKSGHDTVSWYQQALGQGPQFIFQYYEEEERQRGNFPDRFSGHQFPNYSSELNVNALLLGDSALYLCASSLGSSTDTQYFGPGTRLTVL.